The 19 T cell receptor beta chains below all came from one sample that was sequenced in a study of cytomegalovirus exposure and HLA in healthy donors. Amplification used 60 Vbeta primers and 13 Jbeta primers. Measured with immunoSEQ multiplex PCR; TCRdb has only the in-frame clones, and not every one. The sample holds under 200,000 clones; 65% to 85% are singletons and the top ten take approximately 3.1%. The specimen was PBMCs. All receptors come from a woman between 45 and 60 years old in good health and CMV-seropositive.

The chain uses TRBV6-1 and TRBJ2-5; the D is unclear. Germline V gives CDR1 MNHNS, CDR2 SASEGT. The CDR3 consists of 12 residues. V lost 2 bases and J lost 5, with 6 bases in between. The CDR3 DNA follows: TGTGCCAGCAGTGAACAGCGCGAGACCCAGTACTTC. It yields the protein CASSEQRETQYF.

This clone counts as medium-sized. This chain connects TRBV6-1 to TRBJ1-4; D gene unclear. Trimming took 2 bases from V and 4 from J, leaving 8 bases between them. In germline, CDR1 is MNHNS, CDR2 SASEGT. The CDR3 is 14 amino acids. The CDR3 DNA reads TGTGCCAGCAGTGAAATCTACCTTAATGAAAAACTGTTTTTT. Its translation: CASSEIYLNEKLFF.

This clone was picked up one time. The chain couples TRBV2 to TRBJ2-5; D gene uncertain. From germline, CDR1 is SNHLY and CDR2 FYNNEI. The ends were cut back, 4 bases at V and 3 bases at J, with 6 bases in the middle. The CDR3 extends over 12 amino acids. CDR3 sequence: CASSVIEETQYF. CDR3 DNA: TGTGCCAGCAGTGTGATAGAAGAGACCCAGTACTTC.

In this sample, this clone turned up a few times. The chain combines TRBV10-3 with TRBJ1-1; no clear D. Germline V CDR1 and CDR2: ENHRY, SYGVKD. CDR3 length equals 13 residues. V shed 3 bases and J shed 0 bases, with 5 bases lying between them. This chain's CDR3 is CAISDRLNTEAFF. As DNA, the CDR3 is TGTGCCATCAGTGACAGGTTGAACACTGAAGCTTTCTTT.

The chain couples TRBV2 to TRBJ1-2, with TRBD1 identical over 7 bases. The CDR3 contains 12 residues. Germline V gives CDR1 SNHLY, CDR2 FYNNEI. The J segment lost 8 bases and the V segment lost 6 bases, leaving 6 bases of the junction unmatched. The CDR3 protein is CASRQGEGGYTF. CDR3 sequence (DNA): TGTGCCAGCAGGCAGGGGGAAGGGGGCTACACCTTC.

The chain has TRBV4-2 and TRBJ1-6; D possibly corresponds to TRBD1 (5 bases). This CDR3 is built from 15 residues. The germline V gene encodes CDR1 LGHNA and CDR2 YNFKEQ. V lost 4 bases and J lost 7, with 14 bases in between. Written as DNA, the CDR3 is TGTGCCAGCAGCCGAGAGACAGCAGAAAATTCACCCCTCCACTTT. Protein product: CASSRETAENSPLHF.

The chain combines TRBV5-1 with TRBJ2-5; D is unresolved. The V gene's germline CDR1 is SGHRS and CDR2 YFSETQ. The CDR3 is 13 residues long. With 0 bases removed from V and 3 bases from J, the gap between germline ends came to 6 bases. The CDR3 nucleotides are TGCGCCAGCAGCTTGGTACCAGAAGAGACCCAGTACTTC. It translates to CASSLVPEETQYF.

This rearrangement joins TRBV7-8 to TRBJ2-3, with TRBD2 matching 7 bases. Germline V CDR1 and CDR2: SGHVS, FQNEAQ. This CDR3 region has 17 residues. V trimming: 2 bases; J trimming: 6 bases; junction bases outside the gene matches: 14. CDR3 amino acids: CASSLRARLAGDDTQYF. The CDR3 DNA follows: TGTGCCAGCAGCTTAAGGGCCAGACTCGCGGGGGACGATACGCAGTATTTT.

The chain combines TRBV6-6 with TRBJ2-7, with 7 bases identical to TRBD1. CDR3 length: 14 residues. V gave up 6 bases and J gave up 0 bases; unmatched junction bases: 5. Germline V gene lookup returns CDR1 MNHNY and CDR2 SVGAGI (reference sequence). Written as DNA, the CDR3 is TGTGCCAGCAGAACGACAGGGAACTCCTACGAGCAGTACTTC. Its protein is CASRTTGNSYEQYF.

The J gene is TRBJ1-6, the V gene TRBV10-2; D is uncertain. Per the germline V gene, CDR1 is WSHSY and CDR2 is SAAADI. V shed 8 bases and J shed 9 bases, with 8 bases lying between them. The CDR3 loop spans 11 amino acids. CDR3 sequence reads: CASQEGSPLHF. The CDR3 region has the DNA TGCGCCAGCCAAGAGGGTTCACCCCTCCACTTT.

This clone was seen a handful of times. This chain uses TRBV6-5 with TRBJ1-2; D gene uncertain. The CDR3 consists of 13 residues. CDR1 and CDR2 (germline): MNHEY, SVGAGI. V was trimmed by 2 bases and J by 1 base, leaving 5 bases between them. The CDR3 DNA follows: TGTGCCAGCAGTTACGGCGGTAACTATGGCTACACCTTC. Its protein is CASSYGGNYGYTF.

The rearrangement joins TRBV29-1 to TRBJ1-1; D may be TRBD1 (6 bases). Germline loops: CDR1 SQVTM, CDR2 ANQGSEA. The CDR3 has 13 amino acids. The V end was cut by 6 bases, the J end by 4 bases, with 15 bases between. The CDR3 DNA reads TGCAGCGTCGTCAGGGGTTCGGGCACTGAAGCTTTCTTT. Its translation is CSVVRGSGTEAFF.

The chain carries TRBV7-2 and TRBJ2-1; the match to TRBD2 covers 12 bases. CDR3 size: 17 residues. V was clipped by 1 base and J by 6 bases; unmatched bases: 7. Germline V lookup: CDR1 SGHTA, CDR2 FQGNSA. The CDR3 reads CASSLGPSGGASNEQFF. The DNA of the CDR3 is TGTGCCAGCAGCTTAGGGCCTAGCGGGGGGGCCTCCAATGAGCAGTTCTTC. The whole variable domain, remainder taken from reference TRBV7-2 and TRBJ2-1, is GAGVSQSPSNKVTEKGKDVELRCDPISGHTALYWYRQSLGQGLEFLIYFQGNSAPDKSGLPSDRFSAERTGGSVSTLTIQRTQQEDSAVYLCASSLGPSGGASNEQFFGPGTRLTVL.

The rearrangement uses TRBV6-5 and TRBJ1-2, with D possibly matching TRBD1 (5 bases). V was trimmed by 7 bases and J by 8 bases, leaving 20 bases between them. There are 14 residues in the CDR3. CDR1 MNHEY and CDR2 SVGAGI come from the germline V gene. The CDR3 spells CASTPAGGNEGYTF. The CDR3 nucleotides read TGTGCCAGCACCCCAGCGGGGGGGAATGAGGGCTACACCTTC.

The chain links TRBV25-1 to TRBJ1-2; 10 positions agree with TRBD1. V was pared by 2 bases and J by 1 base, with 4 bases of the junction left unmatched. Per germline, CDR1 MGHDK and CDR2 SYGVNS. This CDR3 has 16 residues. In nucleotides, the CDR3 is TGTGCCAGCAGTGAAGATGACAGGGGGCTTAACTATGGCTACACCTTC. Translating gives CASSEDDRGLNYGYTF.

The chain has TRBV9 and TRBJ1-3; the D gene is possibly TRBD1 (6 bases). V shed 4 bases and J shed 0 bases, with 17 bases lying between them. This CDR3 is 17 amino acids long. Germline-derived CDR1 and CDR2 are SGDLS and YYNGEE. The CDR3 loop reads CASSNSGTRSSGNTIYF. In DNA form, the CDR3 reads TGTGCCAGCAGCAATTCCGGGACACGGAGCTCTGGAAACACCATATATTTT.

A few counts support this clone. This chain connects TRBV6-5 to TRBJ1-1; a possible D gene is TRBD1 (5 bases). This CDR3 spans 12 amino acids. Germline V lookup: CDR1 MNHEY, CDR2 SVGAGI. V was pared by 6 bases and J by 5 bases, with 10 bases between. The DNA of the CDR3 is TGTGCCAGCAGCCGGGGGACGACTGAAGCTTTCTTT. Amino acid sequence: CASSRGTTEAFF.

This clone turned up a few times. V and J are TRBV13 and TRBJ2-3; 10 bases are shared with TRBD2. Unmatched junction bases numbered 19, after V lost 5 bases and J lost 2 bases. The CDR3 extends over 20 amino acids. Germline lookup yields CDR1 PRHDT and CDR2 FYEKMQ (reference sequence). Here the CDR3 DNA reads TGTGCCAGCAGCCCCTCGAGTAGCGGGGGGACCACTCTTAACACAGATACGCAGTATTTT. This gives the protein CASSPSSSGGTTLNTDTQYF.

The chain employs TRBV27 and TRBJ2-1; TRBD1 matches at 11 bases. This CDR3 comprises 15 residues. Germline CDR1 reads MNHEY; CDR2 reads SMNVEV (reference sequence). V lost 6 bases to trimming and J lost 7 bases; unmatched junction nucleotides: 8. CDR3 DNA: TGTGCCAGCAGGCGTGGGACAGGGGGATTTAATGAGCAGTTCTTC. Translating it yields CASRRGTGGFNEQFF.